The rows below give T cell receptor beta chains drawn from one sample of a study of CD8 T cells in Susac syndrome. From the immunoSEQ multiplex PCR reads, TCRdb called clonotypes with MiXCR, one entry per CDR3 protein. The sample carries approximately 120,000 distinct CDR3 sequences, around 90% recorded once. Material for sequencing was CD8+ T cells from PBMCs. The source of these receptors is a human donor with multiple sclerosis. Each CDR3 is given with its conserved first and last residue. D genes are given only for firm matches. The listing skips clone size in some rows; elsewhere it reads once, few, many or a size class.

abundance,d_gene,j_gene,v_gene,CDR3aa,CDR3nt
NA,TRBD1,TRBJ1-2,TRBV19,CASRQGSIYGYTF,TGTGCCAGTCGACAGGGATCTATCTATGGCTACACCTTC
NA,NA,TRBJ1-1,TRBV27,CASSWAGGGTEAFF,TGTGCCAGCAGTTGGGCCGGGGGGGGTACTGAAGCTTTCTTT
NA,TRBD1,TRBJ1-4,TRBV9,CASSVGQGDEKLFF,TGTGCCAGCAGCGTAGGCCAGGGGGACGAAAAACTGTTTTTT
NA,NA,TRBJ2-7,TRBV30,CAWSANYEQYF,TGTGCCTGGAGCGCGAACTACGAGCAGTACTTC
once,TRBD2,TRBJ2-7,TRBV29-1,CSAQGLFYEQYF,TGCAGCGCCCAGGGACTATTCTACGAGCAGTACTTC
NA,NA,TRBJ2-1,TRBV30,CAGEEGLSSYNEQFF,TGTGCCGGGGAGGAGGGCCTTAGCTCCTACAATGAGCAGTTCTTC
NA,NA,TRBJ1-2,TRBV12-3/TRBV12-4,CASSLPGHYGYTF,TGTGCCAGCAGTCTGCCCGGGCACTATGGCTACACCTTC
NA,NA,TRBJ1-2,TRBV12-3/TRBV12-4,CASSAGRSNYGYTF,TGTGCCAGCAGTGCGGGACGTTCTAACTATGGCTACACCTTC
NA,NA,TRBJ2-3,TRBV3-1,CASSPTGTTPTDTQYF,TGTGCCAGCAGCCCCACCGGGACGACCCCCACAGATACGCAGTATTTT
NA,NA,TRBJ1-1,TRBV4-1,CASSLGTANTEAFF,TGTGCCAGCAGCTTGGGGACGGCGAACACTGAAGCTTTCTTT
once,NA,TRBJ1-3,TRBV21-1,CASSKGGSGNTIYF,TGTGCCAGCAGCAAAGGAGGCTCTGGAAACACCATATATTTT
NA,TRBD2,TRBJ2-7,TRBV11-2,CASSLAGDYDEQYF,TGTGCCAGCAGTTTAGCGGGAGATTATGACGAGCAGTACTTC
NA,NA,TRBJ2-6,TRBV14,CANLLDSSGANVLTF,TGTGCCAACTTGCTGGACAGCTCTGGGGCCAACGTCCTGACTTTC
NA,NA,TRBJ1-2,TRBV12-3/TRBV12-4,CASSAGTPYGYTF,TGTGCCAGCAGTGCGGGGACACCGTATGGCTACACCTTC
NA,TRBD2,TRBJ2-3,TRBV5-4,CASSLRLGLAVTDTQYF,TGTGCCAGCAGCTTGAGGTTGGGACTAGCGGTCACAGATACGCAGTATTTT
NA,NA,TRBJ2-7,TRBV9,CASSVGDVSYEQYF,TGTGCCAGCAGCGTGGGGGACGTTTCCTACGAGCAGTACTTC
NA,NA,TRBJ2-1,TRBV9,CASSSRTEQQFF,TGTGCCAGCAGCTCCCGGACGGAACAGCAGTTCTTC
NA,NA,TRBJ1-1,TRBV6-5,CASSYGGFEAFF,TGTGCCAGCAGTTACGGAGGGTTTGAAGCTTTCTTT
NA,NA,TRBJ2-7,TRBV24-1,CATSFGVEQYF,TGTGCCACCAGTTTCGGGGTCGAGCAGTACTTC
NA,NA,TRBJ2-3,TRBV24-1,CATSAGLDTQYF,TGTGCCACCAGCGCGGGACTTGATACGCAGTATTTT
NA,TRBD1,TRBJ2-1,TRBV7-7,CASGTGGFTEQFF,TGTGCCAGCGGGACAGGAGGTTTCACTGAGCAGTTCTTC
NA,NA,TRBJ2-4,TRBV5-1,CASSLRGTRYLAKNIQYF,TGCGCCAGCAGCTTACGAGGGACACGTTACTTAGCCAAAAACATTCAGTACTTC
NA,NA,TRBJ1-1,TRBV19,CASTWGAEAFF,TGTGCCAGTACGTGGGGAGCTGAAGCTTTCTTT
NA,NA,TRBJ1-2,TRBV9,CASSPTRQDYGYTF,TGTGCCAGCAGCCCCACTCGGCAGGACTATGGCTACACCTTC
NA,NA,TRBJ2-7,TRBV11-3,CASSPERGGTGEQYF,TGTGCCAGCAGCCCTGAACGGGGCGGAACGGGCGAGCAGTACTTC
NA,NA,TRBJ1-2,TRBV27,CASSLVGEIGGYTF,TGTGCCAGCAGTTTGGTTGGGGAAATAGGCGGCTACACCTTC
NA,NA,TRBJ1-3,TRBV7-8,CASSLVESSGNTIYF,TGTGCCAGCAGCTTAGTGGAGAGCTCTGGAAACACCATATATTTT
NA,NA,TRBJ1-1,TRBV29-1,CSVFMGGDTEAFF,TGCAGCGTTTTCATGGGGGGCGACACTGAAGCTTTCTTT
NA,TRBD2,TRBJ2-1,TRBV13,CASSFETSGYNEQFF,TGTGCCAGCAGCTTCGAGACTAGCGGTTACAATGAGCAGTTCTTC
NA,NA,TRBJ2-5,TRBV7-2,CASSLAPVGQETQYF,TGTGCCAGCAGCTTAGCGCCCGTGGGCCAAGAGACCCAGTACTTC
NA,NA,TRBJ2-7,TRBV4-2,CASSQRDNENEQYF,TGTGCCAGCAGCCAACGGGACAATGAGAACGAGCAGTACTTC
NA,NA,TRBJ2-7,TRBV4-1,CASSQDRGPYEQYF,TGCGCCAGCAGCCAAGATCGTGGGCCCTACGAGCAGTACTTC
NA,NA,TRBJ2-1,TRBV29-1,CSVETGSIYNEQFF,TGCAGCGTTGAAACAGGGTCAATCTACAATGAGCAGTTCTTC
once,NA,TRBJ1-2,TRBV4-2,CASSQGGNYGYTF,TGTGCCAGCAGCCAGGGGGGGAACTATGGCTACACCTTC
NA,TRBD1,TRBJ2-1,TRBV10-3,CAISRDRADGYNEQFF,TGTGCCATCAGCAGGGACAGGGCGGACGGGTACAATGAGCAGTTCTTC
NA,TRBD2,TRBJ2-3,TRBV7-2,CASSPRASGRGTQYF,TGTGCCAGCAGCCCGAGGGCTAGCGGGAGAGGCACGCAGTATTTT
NA,TRBD1,TRBJ1-2,TRBV29-1,CSVAQGAHYTF,TGCAGCGTTGCCCAGGGGGCTCACTACACCTTC
NA,TRBD2,TRBJ2-1,TRBV5-1,CASSLALAGGKYNEQFF,TGCGCCAGCAGCTTGGCCCTAGCGGGAGGGAAATACAATGAGCAGTTCTTC
NA,NA,TRBJ1-1,TRBV28,CASSFMVNTEAFF,TGTGCCAGCAGTTTTATGGTGAACACTGAAGCTTTCTTT
NA,TRBD1,TRBJ1-1,TRBV14,CASSVLPGTGSEAFF,TGTGCCAGCAGCGTTCTCCCCGGGACAGGGTCTGAAGCTTTCTTT
NA,NA,TRBJ1-3,TRBV3-1,CASSPQASGSNTIYF,TGTGCCAGCAGCCCACAGGCGTCGGGGTCAAACACCATATATTTT
NA,TRBD1,TRBJ2-7,TRBV29-1,CSVEGGVETGRSYEQYF,TGCAGCGTTGAAGGGGGTGTAGAGACAGGGCGATCCTACGAGCAGTACTTC
NA,NA,TRBJ1-2,TRBV2,CASSRDTTPEGYTF,TGTGCCAGCAGTAGGGACACCACTCCCGAGGGCTACACCTTC
NA,TRBD2,TRBJ2-3,TRBV24-1,CATSGPGLADSWGGDTQYF,TGTGCCACCAGTGGACCGGGACTAGCTGACAGTTGGGGTGGAGATACGCAGTATTTT
NA,NA,TRBJ2-5,TRBV14,CASSLGGAWETQYF,TGTGCCAGCAGCCTCGGAGGGGCTTGGGAGACCCAGTACTTC
NA,TRBD2,TRBJ2-5,TRBV7-9,CASSNLAGGLETQYF,TGTGCCAGCAGCAACCTAGCGGGAGGTTTAGAGACCCAGTACTTC
NA,TRBD2,TRBJ2-5,TRBV7-6,CASSLLGGSSETQYF,TGTGCCAGCAGCTTATTGGGCGGGAGTAGTGAGACCCAGTACTTC
NA,TRBD2,TRBJ2-1,TRBV4-1,CASSPTTSGRAPEQFF,TGCGCCAGCAGCCCAACGACTAGCGGGAGGGCCCCTGAGCAGTTCTTC
few,NA,TRBJ1-1,TRBV7-2,CASSLEGVTEAFF,TGTGCCAGCAGCTTAGAGGGAGTCACTGAAGCTTTCTTT
NA,TRBD2,TRBJ2-7,TRBV27,CASRPRRGADYEQYF,TGTGCCAGCAGGCCAAGGCGGGGGGCGGATTACGAGCAGTACTTC
NA,NA,TRBJ2-7,TRBV10-3,CAISEGYGSVEQYF,TGTGCCATCAGTGAGGGGTATGGATCTGTCGAGCAGTACTTC
few,NA,TRBJ2-7,TRBV12-3/TRBV12-4,CASSPPGAYEQYF,TGTGCCAGCAGTCCTCCTGGGGCCTACGAGCAGTACTTC
NA,NA,TRBJ1-2,TRBV27,CASRPSGAKGGYTF,TGTGCCAGCCGACCGTCAGGGGCTAAGGGTGGCTACACCTTC
NA,NA,TRBJ2-7,TRBV13,CASSFGTARYEQYF,TGTGCCAGCAGCTTTGGGACTGCGAGATACGAGCAGTACTTC
once,TRBD1,TRBJ1-1,TRBV20-1,CSATGQGLPEAFF,TGCAGTGCTACCGGACAGGGGTTGCCTGAAGCTTTCTTT
NA,NA,TRBJ2-1,TRBV29-1,CSARELIDEQFF,TGCAGCGCCCGAGAACTTATCGATGAGCAGTTCTTC
NA,NA,TRBJ2-7,TRBV11-2,CASSPRGEQYF,TGTGCCAGCAGCCCTCGGGGCGAGCAGTACTTC
NA,NA,TRBJ2-7,TRBV19,CASSTKTEQYF,TGTGCCAGTAGTACTAAGACAGAGCAGTACTTC
NA,NA,TRBJ1-1,TRBV11-2,CASSSGVRGAFF,TGTGCCAGCAGCTCCGGGGTCCGAGGAGCTTTCTTT
NA,NA,TRBJ1-6,TRBV20-1,CSATPRGAQGYNSPLHF,TGCAGTGCTACCCCCCGAGGGGCGCAAGGCTATAATTCACCCCTCCACTTT